These 5 T cell receptor beta chains share one sample of origin, sequenced in a study of blood T cell repertoires in COVID-19. Libraries were prepared by immunoSEQ multiplex PCR; TCRdb keeps only in-frame clonotypes and omits some of them. The profile shows approximately 280,000 clones, around 85% of them singletons. The sample comprised peripheral blood. The receptors here all came from a human donor with COVID-19, enrolled during active disease. The donor label of this sample is uncertain.

In DNA form, the CDR3 reads TGTGCCAGCAGCGAAACAGCGGACAATTCACCCCTCCACTTT. Translating it yields CASSETADNSPLHF. This chain uses TRBV3-1 (or the pseudogene TRBV3-2) with TRBJ1-6; unclear D gene. The CDR3 sequence is 14 residues long. V was shortened by 5 bases and J by 7 bases, with 12 bases between the two germline ends. Germline V gene data show CDR1 as LGHDT and CDR2 as YNNKEL (reference sequence).

This chain uses TRBV18 with TRBJ2-7; D gene ambiguous. The CDR3 is 14 residues long. The ends were cut back, 0 bases at V and 5 bases at J, with 11 bases in the middle. Germline V gene sequence: CDR1 KGHSH, CDR2 LQKENI. For the CDR3, the DNA is TGTGCCAGCTCACCACCGGCCAGCCGGGACGAGCAGTACTTC. Residues: CASSPPASRDEQYF. Supplemented by reference TRBV18 and TRBJ2-7, the full variable domain reads NAGVMQNPRHLVRRRGQEARLRCSPMKGHSHVYWYRQLPEEGLKFMVYLQKENIIDESGMPKERFSAEFPKEGPSILRIQQVVRGDSAAYFCASSPPASRDEQYFGPGTRLTVT.

This sequence joins TRBV28 and TRBJ1-3; a weak D match, TRBD1 (5 bases). Per the germline V gene, CDR1 is MDHEN and CDR2 is SYDVKM. The CDR3 length is 15 residues. V was pared by 6 bases and J by 0 bases, with 12 bases between. The CDR3 sequence is CASRSGGNSGNTIYF. The CDR3 DNA sequence: TGTGCCAGCAGGTCGGGGGGGAACTCTGGAAACACCATATATTTT.

A word on this clone: Other DNA sequences in this specimen translate into the identical CDR3. This chain uses TRBV18 with TRBJ2-5; 7 bases line up with TRBD1. With V trimmed by 3 bases and J by 3 bases, 4 bases remained unmatched. The CDR3 spans 14 residues. CDR1 is KGHSH and CDR2 is LQKENI in the germline V gene. CDR3: CASSPGTAEETQYF. For the CDR3, the DNA is TGTGCCAGCTCACCCGGGACAGCCGAAGAGACCCAGTACTTC.

This clone showed up just a few times. The V call is TRBV6-2 or TRBV6-3, the J call TRBJ1-1; D unresolved. This CDR3 has 17 amino acids. The V and J ends lost 6 bases and 3 bases respectively, with 23 bases between them. CDR1 MNHEY and CDR2 SVGEGT come from the germline V gene. The CDR3: CASSRSGAPERDTEAFF. The CDR3 DNA follows: TGTGCCAGCAGCCGAAGCGGTGCCCCGGAGAGGGACACTGAAGCTTTCTTT.